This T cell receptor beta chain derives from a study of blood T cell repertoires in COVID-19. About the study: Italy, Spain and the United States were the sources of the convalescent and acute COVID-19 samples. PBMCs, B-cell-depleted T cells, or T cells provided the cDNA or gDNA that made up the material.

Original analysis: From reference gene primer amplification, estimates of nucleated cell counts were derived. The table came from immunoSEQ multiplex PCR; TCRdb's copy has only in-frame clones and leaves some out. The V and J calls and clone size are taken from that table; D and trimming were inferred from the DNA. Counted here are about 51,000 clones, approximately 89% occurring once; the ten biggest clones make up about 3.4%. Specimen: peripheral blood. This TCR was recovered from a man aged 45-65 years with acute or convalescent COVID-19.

Written as DNA, the CDR3 is TGTGCCAGTAGTCCTAACCAAGGAGCTAATGAAAAACTGTTTTTT. This codes for CASSPNQGANEKLFF. This sequence joins TRBV19 and TRBJ1-4; D gene ambiguous. Germline CDR1 reads LNHDA; CDR2 reads SQIVND (reference sequence). CDR3 length: 15 residues. Trimming stripped 5 bases from V and 3 bases from J, with 13 bases between.